This T cell receptor (beta chain) was observed in a study of Ad26.COV2.S vaccination and SARS-CoV-2 variants. Study overall: In the COV1001 trial, the donor was in the Ad26.COV2.S arm. Findings of the study overall: Assessments of TCR breadth and depth may have underestimated the total T cell responses. CD8+ and CD4+ T cells specific for spike reportedly responded with substantial breadth after vaccination.

Profiling relied on immunoSEQ multiplex PCR, and the TCRdb table lists in-frame clones only, not all of them. The profile covers a few hundred thousand clones, with approximately 88% appearing a single time and roughly 4% taken by the ten largest. With regard to this clone: Its antigen is undetermined.

The treatment was: around 19 received Ad26.COV2.S at low or high dose, single or two shots; several received placebo; per-sample allocation not given. All samples were drawn on day 63, counting from the first vaccine or placebo injection. The germline V gene encodes CDR1 SQVTM and CDR2 ANQGSEA. CDR3 size: 13 residues. V lost 8 bases and J lost 3; bases outside the gene matches: 7. This chain joins TRBV29-1 and TRBJ2-3, with 8 bases matching TRBD1. Sequencing was performed on peripheral blood, taken in a trial of Ad26.COV2.S vaccine versus placebo. This TCR was sampled from a person aged 18 to 65 who received the Ad26.COV2.S COVID-19 vaccine or a placebo. This chain's CDR3 is CSSGQGGTDTQYF. CDR3 in DNA: TGCAGCTCAGGACAGGGAGGAACAGATACGCAGTATTTT.